This TCR beta chain was sequenced for a study of shared clonotypes between healthy human individuals. Per the original methods: There were no quality scores in the junction-only immunoSEQ sequences, so filtering differed. Repertoires were generated with immunoSEQ multiplex PCR, while TCRdb's copy carries only in-frame clones and drops some. Clonal size and the V and J genes are those of that table, whereas D and trimming came from the DNA. This table has 2 million to 2.5 million clones, approximately 95% appearing once. Study-wide points: Rarefaction revealed incomplete sorted-subset sequencing despite large depth.

The V gene lost 1 base and the J gene lost 4 bases, with 10 bases spanning the gap. The V gene's germline CDR1 is MNHEY and CDR2 SVGAGI. This CDR3 is built from 14 residues. Regarding this clone: What it binds is not known.

Sequencing used naive CD4+ T cells from PBMCs. Subset noted: CD45RA+ positively selected. This TCR was recovered from a young man in good health. Some clones in this sample may be carry-over from other donors' samples. This sequence joins TRBV6-5 and TRBJ1-2; no clear D. The CDR3 nucleotides read TGTGCCAGCAGTTACTGGGGTCTCGGCTATGGCTACACCTTC. This codes for CASSYWGLGYGYTF.